This T cell receptor (beta chain) was identified during a study of blood T cell repertoires in COVID-19. At the level of the study: Some COVID-19 samples were acute and others convalescent; all came from the United States, Italy and Spain.

Here immunoSEQ multiplex PCR was the method, and the copy in TCRdb shows in-frame clones only, minus some. Among approximately 120,000 clones listed, around 70% were seen once. V was pared by 1 base and J by 8 bases, with 9 bases between. Per germline, CDR1 SGHAT and CDR2 FQNNGV. CDR3 size: 14 residues. This TCR was recovered from a man older than 75 with COVID-19, enrolled during active disease. Sequencing used peripheral blood. V is TRBV11-2 and J is TRBJ1-6; a possible D gene is TRBD1 (5 bases). The CDR3, as DNA: TGTGCCAGCAGCTTAGTACAAGGGGATTCACCCCTCCACTTT. Translated: CASSLVQGDSPLHF. The full variable domain, its missing parts supplied by reference TRBV11-2 and TRBJ1-6, is EAGVAQSPRYKIIEKRQSVAFWCNPISGHATLYWYQQILGQGPKLLIQFQNNGVVDDSQLPKDRFSAERLKGVDSTLKIQPAKLEDSAVYLCASSLVQGDSPLHFGNGTRLTVT.